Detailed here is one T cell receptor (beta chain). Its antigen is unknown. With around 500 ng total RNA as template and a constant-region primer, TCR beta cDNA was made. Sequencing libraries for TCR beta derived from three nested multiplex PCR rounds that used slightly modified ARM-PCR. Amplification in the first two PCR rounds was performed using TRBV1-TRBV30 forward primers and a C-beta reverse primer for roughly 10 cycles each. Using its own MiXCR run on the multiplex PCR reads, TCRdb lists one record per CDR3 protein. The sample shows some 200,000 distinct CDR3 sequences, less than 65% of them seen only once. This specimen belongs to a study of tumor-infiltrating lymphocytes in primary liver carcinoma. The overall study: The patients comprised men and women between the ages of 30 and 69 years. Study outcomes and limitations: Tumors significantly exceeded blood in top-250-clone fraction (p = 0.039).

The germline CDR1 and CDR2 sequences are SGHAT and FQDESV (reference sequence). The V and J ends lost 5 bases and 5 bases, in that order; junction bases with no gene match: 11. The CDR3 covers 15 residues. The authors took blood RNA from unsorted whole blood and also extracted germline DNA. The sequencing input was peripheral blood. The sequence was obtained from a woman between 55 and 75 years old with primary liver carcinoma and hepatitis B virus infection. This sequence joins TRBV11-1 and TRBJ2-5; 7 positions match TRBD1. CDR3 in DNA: TGTGCCAGCAGCATACAGGGGCTCCAGGGTGAGACCCAGTACTTC. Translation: CASSIQGLQGETQYF.